The sequence of this T cell receptor beta chain was determined in a study of blood T cell repertoires in COVID-19. Whole-study context: COVID-19 samples, acute and convalescent, were from the United States, Italy and Spain.

Authors' analysis steps: Cell counts per sample came from amplifying reference gene primers. TCRdb keeps only in-frame clones here, not all; method: immunoSEQ multiplex PCR. That table supplies the V and J calls and clone size; D and trimming were determined from the DNA. The sample has approximately 150,000 clones, approximately 80% seen once. CDR3 size: 14 residues. V was pared by 2 bases and J by 6 bases, with 6 bases of the junction left unmatched. Per the germline V gene, CDR1 is MNHEY and CDR2 is SVGAGI. Sequenced material: peripheral blood. The sequence came from a human donor in a cohort sampled during active COVID-19. The V and J genes are TRBV6-5 and TRBJ2-7; TRBD1 aligns across 8 bases. The CDR3 DNA follows: TGTGCCAGCAGTTACCCCGACAGGGGACGCGAGCAGTACGTC. This translates into CASSYPDRGREQYV.